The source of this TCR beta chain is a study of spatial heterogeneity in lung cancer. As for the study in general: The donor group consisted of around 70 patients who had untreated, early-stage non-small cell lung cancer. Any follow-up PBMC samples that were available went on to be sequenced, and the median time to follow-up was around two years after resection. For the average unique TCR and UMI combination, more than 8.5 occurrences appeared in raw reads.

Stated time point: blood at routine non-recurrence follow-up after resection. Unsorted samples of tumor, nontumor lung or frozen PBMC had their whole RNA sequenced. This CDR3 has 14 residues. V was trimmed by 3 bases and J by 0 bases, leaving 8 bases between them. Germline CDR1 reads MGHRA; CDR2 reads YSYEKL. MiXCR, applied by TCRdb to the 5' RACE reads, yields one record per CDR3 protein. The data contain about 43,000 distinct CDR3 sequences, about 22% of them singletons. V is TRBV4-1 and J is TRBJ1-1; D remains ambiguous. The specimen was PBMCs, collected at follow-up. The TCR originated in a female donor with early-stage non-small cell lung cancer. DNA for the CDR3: TGCGCCAGCAGCCAGCTCGCTCTGAACACTGAAGCTTTCTTT. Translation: CASSQLALNTEAFF.